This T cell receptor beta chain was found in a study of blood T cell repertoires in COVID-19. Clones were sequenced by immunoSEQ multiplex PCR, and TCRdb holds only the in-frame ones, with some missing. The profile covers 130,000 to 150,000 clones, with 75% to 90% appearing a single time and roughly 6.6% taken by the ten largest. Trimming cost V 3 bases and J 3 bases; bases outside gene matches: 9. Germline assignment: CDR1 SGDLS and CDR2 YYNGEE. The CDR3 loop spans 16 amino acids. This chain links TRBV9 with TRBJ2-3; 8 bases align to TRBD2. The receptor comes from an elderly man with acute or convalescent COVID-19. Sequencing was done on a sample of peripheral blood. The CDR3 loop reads CASSAKRGGLTDTQYF. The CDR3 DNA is TGTGCCAGCAGCGCTAAACGGGGGGGCCTTACAGATACGCAGTATTTT.